This passage covers 17 T cell receptor beta chains from one sample sequenced in a study of blood T cells in healthy people across ages. Together with a sample-barcoded 5' primer, a J-beta primer mix was included in a second PCR lasting about 6 to 11 cycles. TCRdb recomputed calls from the 5' RACE reads with MiXCR, one row per CDR3 protein. The sample yields about 900,000 distinct CDR3 sequences, 55% to 65% seen once. Sequencing was done on a sample of blood. The receptors were sampled from a man aged 30-40 years in good health.

This clonotype was counted between two and nine times. The chain combines TRBV11-2 with TRBJ2-1; a possible D gene is TRBD1 (7 bases). The V and J ends lost 8 bases and 2 bases respectively, with 16 bases between them. This CDR3 is 15 amino acids long. Germline V CDR1 and CDR2: SGHAT, FQNNGV. CDR3 in amino acids: CASSGQGGPYNEQFF. CDR3 DNA sequence: TGTGCCAGCTCAGGGCAGGGGGGTCCCTACAATGAGCAGTTCTTC.

The chain joins TRBV5-1 to TRBJ1-4; no definite D call. CDR3 length: 15 residues. Germline CDR1 and CDR2: SGHRS and YFSETQ. Trimming removed 3 bases at V and 4 bases at J, with 13 bases between. The CDR3 region has the DNA TGCGCCAGCAGCTCGAATCGGGGTCTTAATGAAAAACTGTTTTTT. The encoded protein is CASSSNRGLNEKLFF.

The V gene is TRBV5-5, the J gene TRBJ2-1; TRBD1 matches 10 bases. This CDR3 has 15 residues. V lost 4 bases, J lost 0 bases, and 1 base stayed unmatched. The germline V gene encodes CDR1 SGHKS and CDR2 YYEKEE (reference sequence). The CDR3 sequence is CASSGTGASYNEQFF. The CDR3 nucleotides read TGTGCCAGCAGCGGGACAGGGGCCTCCTACAATGAGCAGTTCTTC. Full variable domain (missing parts from reference TRBV5-5 and TRBJ2-1): DAGVTQSPTHLIKTRGQQVTLRCSPISGHKSVSWYQQVLGQGPQFIFQYYEKEERGRGNFPDRFSARQFPNYSSELNVNALLLGDSALYLCASSGTGASYNEQFFGPGTRLTVL.

The rearrangement joins TRBV20-1 to TRBJ2-3, with no clear D. Trimming took 5 bases from V and 4 from J, leaving 13 bases between them. CDR1 is DFQATT and CDR2 is SNEGSKA in the germline V gene (reference sequence). There are 13 residues in the CDR3. CDR3 bases: TGCAGTGCTTCCGATCCGGCCGCAGATACGCAGTATTTT. This codes for CSASDPAADTQYF.

This clonotype was picked up a small number of times. The chain joins TRBV13 to TRBJ2-7; TRBD2 matches at 8 bases. V was clipped by 1 base and J by 4 bases; unmatched bases: 9. CDR1 PRHDT and CDR2 FYEKMQ come from the germline V gene (reference sequence). This CDR3 spans 16 amino acids. DNA of the CDR3: TGTGCCAGCAGCTTAGACGTGGGGACTAGTAGATACGAGCAGTACTTC. It yields the protein CASSLDVGTSRYEQYF.

The chain links TRBV7-2 to TRBJ2-5, with D tentatively TRBD2 (7 bases). The germline V gene encodes CDR1 SGHTA and CDR2 FQGNSA. The CDR3 length is 16 residues. Trimming cost V 1 base and J 4 bases, with 16 bases left between them. CDR3 amino acids: CASSLVLGGVGETQYF. CDR3 DNA sequence: TGTGCCAGCAGCTTAGTTCTAGGGGGGGTCGGAGAGACCCAGTACTTC.

This clonotype was found a few times. The gene calls are TRBV6-2 or TRBV6-3 and TRBJ2-1; D might be TRBD1 or TRBD2, each matching 5 bases. V was clipped by 0 bases and J by 4 bases, with 7 bases between them. This CDR3 contains 14 residues. Germline CDR1 reads MNHEY; CDR2 reads SVGEGT. The DNA of the CDR3 is TGTGCCAGCAGTTACTCGGGGGTATACAATGAGCAGTTCTTC. Protein sequence: CASSYSGVYNEQFF.

This chain uses TRBV27 with TRBJ2-2, with 10 positions matching TRBD2. Germline CDR1 is MNHEY and CDR2 is SMNVEV (reference sequence). The CDR3 extends over 16 amino acids. The trim removed 7 bases at V and 2 bases at J, leaving 7 bases unmatched. As DNA, the CDR3 is TGTGCCAGCAAACCGGGACTAGCGACTAACACCGGGGAGCTGTTTTTT. Protein: CASKPGLATNTGELFF.

The chain couples TRBV2 to TRBJ1-2; D not certain. Germline CDR1 and CDR2: SNHLY and FYNNEI. This CDR3 has 11 amino acids. V lost 4 bases and J lost 8, with 8 bases in between. The CDR3 loop reads CASSVLGGYTF. DNA for the CDR3: TGTGCCAGCAGTGTGTTGGGAGGCTACACCTTC.

The V and J genes are TRBV7-3 and TRBJ2-5, with TRBD2 identical over 11 bases. Looked up from germline, CDR1 is SGHTA and CDR2 is FQGTGA. The J segment lost 5 bases and the V segment lost 1 base, leaving 9 bases of the junction unmatched. This CDR3 is built from 17 residues. CDR3 region: CASSLRASGGTKETQYF. The DNA of the CDR3 is TGTGCCAGCAGCTTAAGGGCTAGCGGGGGGACTAAGGAGACCCAGTACTTC. Combining the CDR3 with reference TRBV7-3 and TRBJ2-5 gives the whole variable domain GAGVSQTPSNKVTEKGKYVELRCDPISGHTALYWYRQSLGQGPEFLIYFQGTGAADDSGLPNDRFFAVRPEGSVSTLKIQRTERGDSAVYLCASSLRASGGTKETQYFGPGTRLLVL.

The V call is TRBV4-2, the J call TRBJ2-3; D could derive from TRBD1 or TRBD2 (6 bases each). Germline CDR1 LGHNA, CDR2 YNFKEQ. CDR3 length: 16 amino acids. Trimming shortened V by 1 base and J by 4 bases, and 15 bases separated the two germline ends. The CDR3 bases are TGTGCCAGCAGCCAAGGGGCCGGGGGCCCCGCAGATACGCAGTATTTT. Its translation: CASSQGAGGPADTQYF.

The chain uses TRBV20-1 and TRBJ2-1; no clear D gene. Germline V CDR1 and CDR2: DFQATT, SNEGSKA (reference sequence). The CDR3 runs to 13 residues. Trimming removed 0 bases at V and 12 bases at J, with 15 bases between. The CDR3 sequence is CSARDQASIGQFF. In nucleotides, the CDR3 is TGCAGTGCTAGAGATCAGGCTAGTATAGGGCAGTTCTTC.

The V call is TRBV27, the J call TRBJ2-7, with D maybe TRBD1 (6 bases). The CDR3 loop spans 14 amino acids. CDR1 and CDR2 (germline): MNHEY, SMNVEV (reference sequence). V lost 4 bases and J lost 0, with 10 bases in between. CDR3 sequence (DNA): TGTGCCAGCAGTTGGGGGCCTCACTCCTACGAGCAGTACTTC. Its translation is CASSWGPHSYEQYF.

This clonotype is a singleton in its sample. This chain connects TRBV7-3 to TRBJ2-5; a possible D gene is TRBD1 (6 bases). Gene TRBJ2-7 matches the end of the DNA better, so the J call may be wrong. Germline V CDR1 and CDR2: SGHTA, FQGTGA. The CDR3 contains 12 residues. Here the CDR3 DNA reads TGTGCCAGCAGCTTTCCACAGGGCGAGCAGTACTTC. This encodes CASSFPQGEQYF.

The chain couples TRBV4-3 to TRBJ2-7, with D unclear. V lost 1 base, J lost 2 bases, and 6 bases lay in between. Per germline, CDR1 LGHNA and CDR2 YSLEER. This CDR3 contains 13 residues. Here the CDR3 reads CASSQGAPYEQYF. The CDR3 nucleotides read TGCGCCAGCAGCCAAGGGGCTCCCTACGAGCAGTACTTC.

This chain joins TRBV12-3 or TRBV12-4 and TRBJ1-2; tentative D call: TRBD1 (5 bases). The CDR3 sequence is 15 residues long. Trimming stripped 6 bases from V and 2 bases from J, with 16 bases between. The CDR3 sequence: CASSLTVGENYGYTF. The CDR3 DNA sequence: TGTGCCAGCAGCCTGACAGTAGGTGAGAACTATGGCTACACCTTC.

This sequence joins TRBV20-1 and TRBJ2-3; D gene uncertain. The V end was cut by 6 bases, the J end by 1 base, with 8 bases between. The CDR3 runs to 12 residues. Germline CDR1 reads DFQATT; CDR2 reads SNEGSKA (reference sequence). As DNA, the CDR3 is TGCAGTGCCTCGCTCCGCACAGATACGCAGTATTTT. It yields the protein CSASLRTDTQYF.